This TCR beta chain was recorded in a study of blood T cell repertoires in COVID-19. Study at large: Sites across the United States, Italy and Spain contributed samples from acute and convalescent COVID-19. T cells, B-cell-depleted T cells, or PBMCs supplied cDNA or gDNA.

The length of the CDR3 is 12 residues. Trimming removed 1 base at V and 3 bases at J, with 4 bases between. In the original analysis: Reference gene primer amplification gave estimated nucleated cell counts. Libraries were prepared by immunoSEQ multiplex PCR; TCRdb keeps only in-frame clonotypes and omits some of them. V and J calls and clone size are those listed in that table; D and trimming were worked out from the DNA. The sample has approximately 170,000 clones, 70% to 90% seen once. This sequence joins TRBV12-3 or TRBV12-4 and TRBJ2-7; the D is unclear. The sample taken for sequencing was peripheral blood. The source is a human donor in a cohort sampled during active COVID-19. CDR3 loop: CASSLVHYEQYF. The DNA for the CDR3 is TGTGCCAGCAGTTTAGTTCACTACGAGCAGTACTTC.